This passage covers 7 T cell receptor beta chains from one sample sequenced in a study of a mutant IDH1 vaccine in newly diagnosed glioma (dated by TCRdb to about 2021). Libraries were constructed by the immunoSEQ multiplex PCR assay. TCRdb's version of the immuneACCESS table is confined to in-frame rearrangements and falls short of the full clone set. An unresolved V gene accounts for under half of the shortfall where checked; the remainder is of unknown origin. The sample table records approximately 25,000 clones; about 81% of these occur just once. The top ten hold approximately 3.8% of the sample. The sample's time point label, in plain terms: week 47, end of study. Each vaccine dose, consisting of 300 ug of a 20-mer mutant IDH1 peptide in Montanide, was administered subcutaneously with topical imiquimod. These receptors lack a known antigen. Source: PBMCs, taken from a glioma patient whose treatment included an IDH1 peptide vaccine. Every receptor here comes from a man aged 40-50 years with glioma. Some clones in this sample may be carry-over from other donors' samples.

The rearrangement uses TRBV9 and TRBJ1-4; 7 nucleotides agree with TRBD1. Per germline, CDR1 SGDLS and CDR2 YYNGEE. The V gene end was trimmed by 7 bases and the J gene end by 3 bases; junction bases not matched to a gene: 9. CDR3 length: 15 residues. For the CDR3, the DNA is TGTGCCAGCTCCCCCCCTAGGGGGCCTAATGAAAAACTGTTTTTT. This codes for CASSPPRGPNEKLFF.

This chain uses TRBV11-2 with TRBJ1-6, with D tentatively TRBD1 (6 bases). Germline V gene sequence: CDR1 SGHAT, CDR2 FQNNGV. Trimming left V 2 bases short and J 10 bases short, with 12 bases between. The length of the CDR3 is 14 residues. The CDR3 DNA sequence: TGTGCCAGCAGCTTAACACAGGGCAGCTCACCCCTCCACTTT. Protein sequence: CASSLTQGSSPLHF.

This chain uses TRBV4-2 with TRBJ2-5; 10 bases match TRBD2. The CDR3 is 18 amino acids. Germline values: CDR1 LGHNA, CDR2 YNFKEQ. Trimming took 0 bases from V and 2 from J; bases not matched to a gene: 9. The CDR3 protein is CASSQEASPGLAQETQYF. CDR3 DNA sequence: TGTGCCAGCAGCCAAGAAGCCTCCCCGGGACTAGCGCAAGAGACCCAGTACTTC.

The chain combines TRBV29-1 with TRBJ2-7, with D perhaps TRBD1 or TRBD2 (5 bases each). The CDR3 runs 15 residues. V shed 4 bases and J shed 2 bases, with 18 bases lying between them. Germline CDR1 reads SQVTM; CDR2 reads ANQGSEA. CDR3 protein: CSVVVGRGRTYEQYF. The CDR3 coding sequence is TGCAGCGTTGTAGTCGGTCGGGGCAGAACCTACGAGCAGTACTTC.

The DNA of the CDR3 is TGTGCCAGCAGTCCAAACGGGGAGACCCAGTACTTC. Protein: CASSPNGETQYF. The rearrangement uses TRBV27 and TRBJ2-5; D not resolved. The V and J ends lost 5 bases and 5 bases respectively, with 9 bases between them. The CDR3 covers 12 residues. Germline V gene data show CDR1 as MNHEY and CDR2 as SMNVEV (reference sequence).

The rearrangement joins TRBV7-9 to TRBJ2-1, with 7 bases fitting TRBD1. This CDR3 region has 12 residues. Trimming took 0 bases from V and 13 from J; bases not matched to a gene: 3. Germline V CDR1 and CDR2: SEHNR, FQNEAQ (reference sequence). The DNA for the CDR3 is TGTGCCAGCAGCTTAGCAGGGGGCAGACAGTTCTTC. This encodes CASSLAGGRQFF.

The chain is built from TRBV7-8 and TRBJ1-2; D is perhaps TRBD1 (5 bases). This CDR3 has 15 amino acids. V lost 0 bases, J lost 1 base, and 9 bases lay in between. The germline V gene encodes CDR1 SGHVS and CDR2 FQNEAQ. The CDR3, as DNA: TGTGCCAGCAGCTTAGCTCACGGGGGTAACTATGGCTACACCTTC. As protein: CASSLAHGGNYGYTF.